A single sample is the source of the 24 T cell receptor beta chains below, sequenced in a study of blood T cell repertoires in COVID-19. Assay: immunoSEQ multiplex PCR; the TCRdb copy retains only in-frame clones and omits some. The table has almost 500,000 clones, about 85% seen once. The specimen sequenced was PBMCs or T cells enriched from blood (not recorded which). The receptors were gathered from a woman aged 60 to 75 who had recovered from COVID-19.

This clone was seen just once. This sequence joins TRBV5-1 and TRBJ1-3; D uncertain. CDR1 SGHRS and CDR2 YFSETQ come from the germline V gene. Trimming removed 0 bases at V and 0 bases at J, with 10 bases between. CDR3 length: 16 amino acids. The CDR3 DNA follows: TGCGCCAGCAGCTTGGAGGGAGGCCTCTCTGGAAACACCATATATTTT. Translation gives CASSLEGGLSGNTIYF.

This sequence joins TRBV30 and TRBJ1-5; TRBD1 agrees at 8 bases. From germline, CDR1 is GTSNPN and CDR2 SVGIG (reference sequence). V was clipped by 3 bases and J by 7 bases; unmatched bases: 8. The CDR3 is made up of 14 amino acids. CDR3 protein: CAWSPGQGIQPQHF. For the CDR3, the DNA is TGTGCCTGGAGCCCCGGACAGGGAATCCAGCCCCAGCATTTT.

The chain has TRBV7-2 and TRBJ1-6; D is perhaps TRBD1 (5 bases). The V end was cut by 4 bases, the J end by 11 bases, with 18 bases between. There are 15 residues in the CDR3. Per the germline V gene, CDR1 is SGHTA and CDR2 is FQGNSA. The DNA of the CDR3 is TGTGCCAGCAGCTCCCAAGGGGTCGAAAGGGCACCCCTCCACTTT. This gives the protein CASSSQGVERAPLHF.

The V gene is TRBV5-4, the J gene TRBJ1-4, with D possibly being TRBD1 (6 bases). Trimming removed 4 bases from V and 7 bases from J, with 14 bases in between. The CDR3 contains 14 residues. The germline V gene encodes CDR1 SGHNT and CDR2 YYREEE (reference sequence). The CDR3 DNA reads TGTGCCAGCAGCCTAGGGGGGGGCGGTGAAAAACTGTTTTTT. Amino acids: CASSLGGGGEKLFF.

Here the CDR3 reads CASSLGAWQPQHF. The CDR3 DNA reads as TGTGCCAGCAGCTTGGGGGCCTGGCAGCCCCAGCATTTT. V gene TRBV7-2 combines with J gene TRBJ1-5; D perhaps matches TRBD1 (6 bases). CDR1 and CDR2 (germline): SGHTA, FQGNSA. This CDR3 is 13 amino acids long. V was clipped by 3 bases and J by 7 bases, with 10 bases between them.

In its sample, this clone was seen once. The chain couples TRBV5-1 to TRBJ2-2; TRBD1 aligns across 8 bases. Germline-derived CDR1 and CDR2 are SGHRS and YFSETQ. After removal of 2 bases from V and 4 bases from J, the junction contained 4 bases not matched to a gene. The CDR3 runs 15 residues. CDR3 DNA: TGCGCCAGCAGCTTTGGGACAGGTCCCACCGGGGAGCTGTTTTTT. It codes for CASSFGTGPTGELFF.

This rearrangement joins TRBV19 to TRBJ1-3, with 7 bases lining up with TRBD1. The CDR3 is 14 amino acids. The ends lost 6 bases at V and 4 bases at J; junction bases unmatched: 6. Per germline, CDR1 LNHDA and CDR2 SQIVND (reference sequence). CDR3 in DNA: TGTGCCAGTAGCCGACAGGGCGCGGGAAACACCATATATTTT. This sequence encodes CASSRQGAGNTIYF.

The chain couples TRBV7-9 to TRBJ2-7; 11 nucleotides match TRBD2. This CDR3 has 16 residues. Germline V gives CDR1 SEHNR, CDR2 FQNEAQ (reference sequence). With 5 bases clipped from V and 2 bases from J, the junction kept 8 bases outside the gene matches. The CDR3 nucleotides read TGTGCCAGCAGCCAACCGGGACTAGCGGACACCTACGAGCAGTACTTC. Protein: CASSQPGLADTYEQYF.

The J gene is TRBJ1-6, the V gene TRBV18, with D tentatively TRBD1 (5 bases). The V end was cut by 3 bases, the J end by 8 bases, with 17 bases between. The CDR3 is made up of 16 amino acids. Looked up from germline, CDR1 is KGHSH and CDR2 is LQKENI. CDR3 sequence: CASSPTGGRGDSPLHF. The CDR3 DNA reads TGTGCCAGCTCACCTACGGGCGGTAGGGGCGATTCACCCCTCCACTTT.

The chain couples TRBV10-3 to TRBJ1-5, with D hard to call. The V and J ends lost 11 bases and 6 bases respectively, with 23 bases between them. Germline CDR1 is ENHRY and CDR2 is SYGVKD. There are 15 residues in the CDR3. This CDR3 reads CAPKGRDGRRQPQHF. CDR3 DNA sequence: TGTGCCCCAAAAGGACGTGACGGGAGGCGTCAGCCCCAGCATTTT.

The V gene is TRBV2, the J gene TRBJ1-2; the match to TRBD1 covers 9 bases. This CDR3 spans 13 amino acids. CDR1 SNHLY and CDR2 FYNNEI come from the germline V gene. With V trimmed by 8 bases and J by 7 bases, 8 bases remained unmatched. CDR3 sequence: CASRRTGEGGYTF. The CDR3 DNA follows: TGTGCCAGCCGCCGGACAGGGGAGGGTGGCTACACCTTC.

This chain connects TRBV18 to TRBJ2-1, with D possibly being TRBD1 (6 bases). V shed 0 bases and J shed 1 base, with 13 bases lying between them. From germline, CDR1 is KGHSH and CDR2 LQKENI. The CDR3 spans 17 residues. The DNA for the CDR3 is TGTGCCAGCTCACCACCAAGAGGCCAGGGGTCCTACAATGAGCAGTTCTTC. Its translation is CASSPPRGQGSYNEQFF.

The CDR3 bases are TGTGCCTGGCAAACCAGGGAGAACACTGAAGCTTTCTTT. As protein: CAWQTRENTEAFF. This chain links TRBV30 with TRBJ1-1; possibly TRBD1 for D (5 bases). Per germline, CDR1 GTSNPN and CDR2 SVGIG (reference sequence). There are 13 residues in the CDR3. The V end was cut by 5 bases, the J end by 1 base, with 11 bases between.

The chain links TRBV27 to TRBJ2-1; 7 bases fit TRBD1. The CDR3 sequence is 15 residues long. Germline CDR1 reads MNHEY; CDR2 reads SMNVEV (reference sequence). The trim removed 4 bases at V and 6 bases at J, leaving 9 bases unmatched. CDR3 sequence (DNA): TGTGCCAGCAGTTCCGGGACAGCCCCCCTCAATGAGCAGTTCTTC. This codes for CASSSGTAPLNEQFF.

This chain links TRBV6-5 with TRBJ2-7; 7 bases fit TRBD2. The germline V gene encodes CDR1 MNHEY and CDR2 SVGAGI. The CDR3 length is 15 residues. The trim removed 8 bases at V and 3 bases at J, leaving 13 bases unmatched. The CDR3 sequence is CASAARDYMNYEQYV. In nucleotides, the CDR3 is TGTGCCAGCGCTGCTAGGGACTATATGAACTACGAGCAGTACGTC.

This clone has just one count. The chain links TRBV5-6 to TRBJ2-7; 7 nucleotides line up with TRBD2. Germline V gene data show CDR1 as SGHDT and CDR2 as YYEEEE. With V trimmed by 3 bases and J by 0 bases, 0 bases remained unmatched. This CDR3 contains 13 residues. CDR3 residues: CASSWGGSYEQYF. In nucleotides, the CDR3 is TGTGCCAGCAGCTGGGGGGGCTCCTACGAGCAGTACTTC.

The gene calls are TRBV3-1 (or the pseudogene TRBV3-2) and TRBJ2-1; D not resolved. CDR1 and CDR2 from the germline V gene are LGHDT and YNNKEL (reference sequence). The CDR3 loop spans 15 amino acids. V dropped 1 base and J dropped 3 bases, with 10 bases sitting between them. The CDR3 DNA sequence: TGTGCCAGCAGCCAAGGATTTGCGGACTACAATGAGCAGTTCTTC. Its translation is CASSQGFADYNEQFF.

This chain connects TRBV6-5 to TRBJ2-7; 8 bases fit TRBD1. CDR3 length: 15 amino acids. V trimming: 6 bases; J trimming: 4 bases; junction bases outside the gene matches: 11. Germline loops: CDR1 MNHEY, CDR2 SVGAGI. The CDR3 DNA sequence: TGTGCCAGCAGGGACAGGGATTGGGGCCCATACGAGCAGTACGTC. Its translation: CASRDRDWGPYEQYV.

The sample holds many counts of this clone. The identical CDR3 is also encoded by other nucleotide sequences in the sample. This chain links TRBV7-9 with TRBJ1-2, with 12 bases matching TRBD1. V lost 7 bases and J lost 7; bases outside the gene matches: 7. The CDR3 has 14 amino acids. Germline-derived CDR1 and CDR2 are SEHNR and FQNEAQ (reference sequence). CDR3 sequence: CASTSSGQGAGYTF. CDR3 sequence (DNA): TGTGCCAGCACCAGTTCGGGACAGGGGGCTGGCTACACCTTC.

V usage is TRBV3-1 (or the pseudogene TRBV3-2) and J usage is TRBJ1-6, with D tentatively TRBD1 (5 bases). The CDR3 totals 15 residues. V lost 0 bases, J lost 6 bases, and 9 bases lay in between. Germline-derived CDR1 and CDR2 are LGHDT and YNNKEL (reference sequence). The CDR3 is CASSQDWQGNSPLHF. The CDR3 region has the DNA TGTGCCAGCAGCCAAGATTGGCAGGGTAATTCACCCCTCCACTTT.

The J gene is TRBJ1-5, the V gene TRBV4-2, with 7 bases lining up with TRBD1. Germline V CDR1 and CDR2: LGHNA, YNFKEQ. V lost 0 bases, J lost 4 bases, and 0 bases stayed unmatched. The CDR3 contains 14 residues. The CDR3 sequence: CASSQEQGNQPQHF. The CDR3 DNA reads as TGTGCCAGCAGCCAAGAACAGGGGAATCAGCCCCAGCATTTT.

V and J are TRBV6-4 and TRBJ1-1; 10 bases fit TRBD1. There are 16 residues in the CDR3. Germline assignment: CDR1 MRHNA and CDR2 SNTAGT. V was clipped by 4 bases and J by 5 bases; unmatched bases: 10. The CDR3 region has the DNA TGTGCCAGCAGTGCTGGGACAGGGGTAGGGAGGACTGAAGCTTTCTTT. Translating it yields CASSAGTGVGRTEAFF.

The V and J genes are TRBV11-3 and TRBJ1-3; D ambiguous. Germline CDR1 SGHNT, CDR2 YENEEA. Trimming took 1 base from V and 0 from J, leaving 10 bases between them. This CDR3 contains 16 residues. CDR3 coding DNA: TGTGCCAGCAGCTTAGGGAGGCCAGACTCTGGAAACACCATATATTTT. It translates to CASSLGRPDSGNTIYF.

V usage is TRBV2 and J usage is TRBJ2-7; D ambiguous. There are 13 residues in the CDR3. V was cut by 3 bases and J by 3 bases, with 9 bases left in between. Germline CDR1 SNHLY, CDR2 FYNNEI. The CDR3 DNA reads as TGTGCCAGCAGTGAGGGCACCTTCTACGAGCAGTACTTC. Amino acids: CASSEGTFYEQYF.